This T cell receptor (beta chain) was recorded in a study of cytomegalovirus exposure and HLA in healthy donors. Amplification used 60 Vbeta primers and 13 Jbeta primers. TCRdb keeps only in-frame clones here, not all; method: immunoSEQ multiplex PCR. This sample contains 75,000 to 95,000 clones. Study-level points and caveats: Among the most significant clusters, several appeared linked to common viral pathogens in a later analysis. There were around 160 TCR beta chains listed as cytomegalovirus-associated.

As concerns this clone: Its specificity is unknown.

CDR1 and CDR2 (germline): SGHRS, YFSETQ. V was shortened by 1 base and J by 2 bases, with 8 bases between the two germline ends. CDR3 length: 14 residues. Sequencing input: PBMCs. The clonotype comes from an older woman in good health and CMV-seronegative. The V and J genes are TRBV5-1 and TRBJ2-3; no clear D. The CDR3 sequence is CASSLILTTDTQYF. The CDR3 region has the DNA TGCGCCAGCAGCTTGATACTAACCACAGATACGCAGTATTTT.